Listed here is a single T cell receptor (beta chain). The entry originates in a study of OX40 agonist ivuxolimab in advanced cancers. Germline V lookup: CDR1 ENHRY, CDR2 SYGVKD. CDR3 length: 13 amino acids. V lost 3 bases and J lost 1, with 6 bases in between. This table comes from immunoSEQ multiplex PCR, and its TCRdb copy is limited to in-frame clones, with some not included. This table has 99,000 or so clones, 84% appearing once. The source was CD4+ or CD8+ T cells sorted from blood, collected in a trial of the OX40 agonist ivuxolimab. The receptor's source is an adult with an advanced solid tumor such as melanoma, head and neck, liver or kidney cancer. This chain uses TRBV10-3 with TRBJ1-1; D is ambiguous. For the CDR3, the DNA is TGTGCCATCAGTGATGATAAGAACACTGAAGCTTTCTTT. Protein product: CAISDDKNTEAFF.